This T cell receptor beta chain was recorded in a study of CD8 T cells in Susac syndrome. This CDR3 comprises 17 residues. Trimming at V came to 1 base and at J to 0 bases, leaving 6 bases not matched to a gene. Per the germline V gene, CDR1 is SGHAT and CDR2 is FQNNGV. An amount of RNA that ranged from roughly 0.5 to 1 ug was reverse transcribed with random hexamers. immunoSEQ multiplex PCR amplified TCR beta CDR3 across 54 Vbeta, 13 Jbeta. TCRdb redid the calling of the immunoSEQ multiplex PCR reads with MiXCR, one entry per CDR3 protein. The table lists 210,000 or so distinct CDR3 sequences, approximately 94% of them singletons.

This TCR was recovered from a human donor with Susac syndrome. The sample comprised CD4+ T cells from PBMCs. This chain links TRBV11-2 with TRBJ2-1, with 7 bases lining up with TRBD2. The CDR3 DNA reads as TGTGCCAGCAGCTTAGGGCTAGCGGCACGCTCCTACAATGAGCAGTTCTTC. This encodes CASSLGLAARSYNEQFF.